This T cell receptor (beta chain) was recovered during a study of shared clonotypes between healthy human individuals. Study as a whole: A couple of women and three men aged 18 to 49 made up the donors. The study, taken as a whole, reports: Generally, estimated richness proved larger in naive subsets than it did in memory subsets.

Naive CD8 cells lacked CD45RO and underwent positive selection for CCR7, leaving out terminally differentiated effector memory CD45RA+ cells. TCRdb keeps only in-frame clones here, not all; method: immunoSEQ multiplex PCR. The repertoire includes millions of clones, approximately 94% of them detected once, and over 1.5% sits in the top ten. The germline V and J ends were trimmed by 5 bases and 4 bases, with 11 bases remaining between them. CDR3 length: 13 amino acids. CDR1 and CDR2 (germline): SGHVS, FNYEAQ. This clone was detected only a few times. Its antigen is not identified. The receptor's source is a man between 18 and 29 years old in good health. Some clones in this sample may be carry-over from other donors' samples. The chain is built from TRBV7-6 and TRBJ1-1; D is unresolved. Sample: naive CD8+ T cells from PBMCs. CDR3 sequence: CASSPTWGTEAFF. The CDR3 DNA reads TGTGCCAGCAGCCCAACCTGGGGCACTGAAGCTTTCTTT.